Shown below are 27 T cell receptor beta chains from a single sample sequenced in a study of T-cell reconstitution after alpha-beta-depleted transplantation in children. As it was prepared, the TCRbeta library received unique molecular identifiers. A single record per CDR3 protein comes from TCRdb applying MiXCR to the PCR reads. The sample carries 450,000 to 550,000 distinct CDR3 sequences, about 10% recorded once. The material was PBMCs, mostly from graft donor cells, obtained 180 days after TCRalphabeta/CD19-depleted stem cell transplant. The origin of the receptors is a female patient between 2 and 15 years old who had a stem cell transplant for aplastic anemia, so the T cells may come from the graft donor.

This clonotype was detected ten times or more. The chain joins TRBV5-1 to TRBJ2-1; weak D call: TRBD1 (5 bases). The CDR3 has 17 amino acids. V was shortened by 4 bases and J by 0 bases, with 17 bases between the two germline ends. Germline loops: CDR1 SGHRS, CDR2 YFSETQ. The CDR3 region has the DNA TGCGCCAGCAGCCTCCTGGACACGTCCCTCTCCTACAATGAGCAGTTCTTC. It is translated as CASSLLDTSLSYNEQFF. Full variable domain (missing parts from reference TRBV5-1 and TRBJ2-1): KAGVTQTPRYLIKTRGQQVTLSCSPISGHRSVSWYQQTPGQGLQFLFEYFSETQRNKGNFPGRFSGRQFSNSRSEMNVSTLELGDSALYLCASSLLDTSLSYNEQFFGPGTRLTVL.

In this sample, this clonotype turned up a few times. The chain couples TRBV7-9 to TRBJ2-3, with D possibly being TRBD1 (6 bases). Germline CDR1 reads SEHNR; CDR2 reads FQNEAQ (reference sequence). V dropped 0 bases and J dropped 2 bases, with 9 bases sitting between them. The CDR3 is 15 amino acids. The CDR3: CASSLAQGFTDTQYF. As DNA, the CDR3 is TGTGCCAGCAGCTTAGCCCAGGGGTTCACAGATACGCAGTATTTT.

The chain uses TRBV7-2 and TRBJ1-1; possible D gene TRBD1, 5 bases. This CDR3 comprises 15 residues. The germline V and J ends were trimmed by 1 base and 0 bases, with 9 bases remaining between them. Germline loops: CDR1 SGHTA, CDR2 FQGNSA. DNA for the CDR3: TGTGCCAGCAGCTTAGTGGGACGGATGAACACTGAAGCTTTCTTT. Residues: CASSLVGRMNTEAFF.

This clonotype was counted a few times. The chain combines TRBV18 with TRBJ1-2; D ambiguous. The germline V gene has CDR1 KGHSH and CDR2 LQKENI. The CDR3 covers 14 residues. Trimming cost V 5 bases and J 7 bases, with 17 bases left between them. CDR3 nucleotide sequence: TGTGCCAGCTCAGCTGAACAGATCTCCGGTGGCTACACCTTC. Protein: CASSAEQISGGYTF.

This clonotype was detected only a few times. The chain recombines TRBV5-6 with TRBJ2-4; possible D gene TRBD1, 6 bases. Germline lookup yields CDR1 SGHDT and CDR2 YYEEEE. The CDR3 sequence is 19 residues long. With 0 bases removed from V and 0 bases from J, the gap between germline ends came to 19 bases. This chain's CDR3 is CASSLAGHRVSVAKNIQYF. CDR3 in DNA: TGTGCCAGCAGCTTGGCCGGACACAGGGTTTCCGTAGCCAAAAACATTCAGTACTTC.

This clonotype was found a few times. V usage is TRBV6-2 or TRBV6-3 and J usage is TRBJ2-7; D is perhaps TRBD2 (6 bases). Germline V gene sequence: CDR1 MNHEY, CDR2 SVGEGT. V gave up 0 bases and J gave up 4 bases, with 13 bases separating them. This CDR3 is 15 amino acids long. The chain's CDR3 is CASSYSLGSQYEQYF. The CDR3 bases are TGTGCCAGCAGTTACTCGCTCGGGAGTCAGTACGAGCAGTACTTC.

The chain carries TRBV29-1 and TRBJ2-1; either TRBD1 or TRBD2 may fit D (5 bases each). The CDR3 contains 15 residues. Germline V gives CDR1 SQVTM, CDR2 ANQGSEA. Deletions cut 5 bases from V and 0 bases from J, with 14 bases between. This chain's CDR3 is CSVSPGPRSYNEQFF. DNA for the CDR3: TGCAGCGTTTCACCGGGACCCCGCTCCTACAATGAGCAGTTCTTC.

This clonotype was observed a handful of times. The chain combines TRBV21-1 with TRBJ2-1; whether TRBD2, the table's D call, matches the DNA was not checked. TRBV21-1 is a recognized pseudogene. CDR3 size: 19 residues. The CDR3 nucleotides are TGTGCCAGCACCAACTCTGGACTAGCGGGAGGGCCGGGCTACAATGAGCAGTTCTTC. This encodes CASTNSGLAGGPGYNEQFF.

The chain has TRBV11-2 and TRBJ2-3; a possible D gene is TRBD2 (6 bases). The CDR3 is made up of 15 amino acids. V dropped 8 bases and J dropped 0 bases, with 15 bases sitting between them. Germline CDR1 SGHAT, CDR2 FQNNGV. CDR3 bases: TGTGCCAGCCCTACTACGGGACTTAGCACAGATACGCAGTATTTT. This gives the protein CASPTTGLSTDTQYF.

CDR3 sequence: CASSPARGRQYF. The CDR3 bases are TGTGCCAGCAGCCCCGCGCGGGGGAGGCAGTATTTT. V is TRBV11-3 and J is TRBJ2-3, with 7 bases fitting TRBD2. The CDR3 runs to 12 residues. The V gene end was trimmed by 5 bases and the J gene end by 11 bases; junction bases not matched to a gene: 7. The V gene's germline CDR1 is SGHNT and CDR2 YENEEA.

This clonotype appeared a few times. V and J are TRBV9 and TRBJ1-1; the D gene is possibly TRBD1 (6 bases). This CDR3 has 14 amino acids. CDR1 and CDR2 from the germline V gene are SGDLS and YYNGEE. V lost 0 bases, J lost 8 bases, and 14 bases lay in between. CDR3 sequence: CASSVVGGPMEAFF. The CDR3 DNA follows: TGTGCCAGCAGCGTAGTTGGGGGCCCGATGGAAGCTTTCTTT.

This clonotype came up many times. The rearrangement uses TRBV9 and TRBJ2-2; the D is unclear. Germline V CDR1 and CDR2: SGDLS, YYNGEE. The CDR3 sequence is 13 residues long. Trimming left V 0 bases short and J 5 bases short, with 5 bases between. The CDR3 DNA sequence: TGTGCCAGCAGCGTAGCCGGGACCGGGGAGCTGTTTTTT. This gives the protein CASSVAGTGELFF. Supplemented by reference TRBV9 and TRBJ2-2, the full variable domain reads DSGVTQTPKHLITATGQRVTLRCSPRSGDLSVYWYQQSLDQGLQFLIQYYNGEERAKGNILERFSAQQFPDLHSELNLSSLELGDSALYFCASSVAGTGELFFGEGSRLTVL.

This clonotype was picked up a small number of times. V gene TRBV7-2 combines with J gene TRBJ1-3; D gene unclear. CDR3 length equals 17 residues. V was clipped by 1 base and J by 0 bases, with 13 bases between them. The germline CDR1 and CDR2 sequences are SGHTA and FQGNSA. The DNA of the CDR3 is TGTGCCAGCAGCTTAGGACCTACTGAGCACTCTGGAAACACCATATATTTT. The encoded protein is CASSLGPTEHSGNTIYF.

This clonotype was detected only a few times. The chain employs TRBV6-2 or TRBV6-3 and TRBJ2-1; D might be TRBD1 or TRBD2, each matching 5 bases. Per germline, CDR1 MNHEY and CDR2 SVGEGT. Trimming left V 2 bases short and J 4 bases short, with 30 bases between. This CDR3 region has 21 residues. The CDR3 reads CASSYPGAGLTKNTGYNEQFF. As DNA, the CDR3 is TGTGCCAGCAGTTACCCCGGTGCGGGCCTTACAAAGAACACAGGTTACAATGAGCAGTTCTTC.

The chain couples TRBV20-1 to TRBJ2-1; 7 bases match TRBD2. V lost 1 base to trimming and J lost 5 bases; unmatched junction nucleotides: 5. The germline V gene has CDR1 DFQATT and CDR2 SNEGSKA (reference sequence). This CDR3 comprises 14 residues. The CDR3: CSARVGGTNNEQFF. DNA for the CDR3: TGCAGTGCTAGAGTGGGGGGGACTAACAATGAGCAGTTCTTC.

This clonotype was observed a few times. The gene calls are TRBV5-1 and TRBJ1-2; D remains ambiguous. The germline V gene encodes CDR1 SGHRS and CDR2 YFSETQ. The V and J ends lost 3 bases and 5 bases respectively, with 20 bases between them. CDR3 size: 16 residues. DNA for the CDR3: TGCGCCAGCAGCTCTCCTGCCCACAAGGTGGGGTATGGCTACACCTTC. Its translation is CASSSPAHKVGYGYTF.

V is TRBV20-1 and J is TRBJ2-1; 12 nucleotides agree with TRBD2. Germline V gives CDR1 DFQATT, CDR2 SNEGSKA (reference sequence). Losses at the gene ends were 5 bases for V and 5 bases for J; bases not matched to a gene: 13. This CDR3 region has 17 residues. The DNA of the CDR3 is TGCAGTGCTTTGGGGCCCCCTCGGACTAGCGGGGACAATGAGCAGTTCTTC. It specifies CSALGPPRTSGDNEQFF.

This sequence joins TRBV29-1 and TRBJ1-2; the match to TRBD1 covers 8 bases. The CDR3 is 14 residues long. Germline values: CDR1 SQVTM, CDR2 ANQGSEA. V gave up 3 bases and J gave up 2 bases; unmatched junction bases: 5. The CDR3 protein is CSVERDRLNYGYTF. In nucleotides, the CDR3 is TGCAGCGTTGAGAGGGACAGGCTCAACTATGGCTACACCTTC.

Only a few counts were recorded for this clonotype. The chain has TRBV7-9 and TRBJ1-3, with D possibly TRBD1 on 5 matching bases. CDR1 and CDR2 from the germline V gene are SEHNR and FQNEAQ (reference sequence). V was clipped by 2 bases and J by 3 bases, with 8 bases between them. The CDR3 runs to 14 residues. The CDR3 protein is CASSLQGGGNTIYF. Written as DNA, the CDR3 is TGTGCCAGCAGCTTACAGGGAGGTGGAAACACCATATATTTT. The whole variable domain, remainder taken from reference TRBV7-9 and TRBJ1-3, is DTGVSQNPRHKITKRGQNVTFRCDPISEHNRLYWYRQTLGQGPEFLTYFQNEAQLEKSRLLSDRFSAERPKGSFSTLEIQRTEQGDSAMYLCASSLQGGGNTIYFGEGSWLTVV.

The gene calls are TRBV29-1 and TRBJ2-1; 7 bases agree with TRBD2. CDR1 and CDR2 from the germline V gene are SQVTM and ANQGSEA. CDR3 length equals 12 residues. Losses at the gene ends were 7 bases for V and 6 bases for J; bases not matched to a gene: 6. The CDR3 bases are TGCAGCGGTTTGGGGGGGTTCAATGAGCAGTTCTTC. Its translation: CSGLGGFNEQFF.

At least ten counts were recorded for this clonotype. CDR3 in amino acids: CASSTRWPYGYTF. The CDR3 region has the DNA TGTGCCAGCAGCACCCGGTGGCCCTATGGCTACACCTTC. The gene calls are TRBV5-5 and TRBJ1-2; D is ambiguous. The CDR3 consists of 13 residues. V was pared by 4 bases and J by 4 bases, with 11 bases between. The germline V gene has CDR1 SGHKS and CDR2 YYEKEE (reference sequence).

This clonotype appeared many times. The gene calls are TRBV5-1 and TRBJ2-5; possibly TRBD2 for D (5 bases). Germline CDR1 reads SGHRS; CDR2 reads YFSETQ. The CDR3 is made up of 14 amino acids. V lost 4 bases, J lost 2 bases, and 12 bases lay in between. This CDR3 is CASSAGRTQETQYF. As DNA, the CDR3 is TGCGCCAGCAGCGCCGGACGGACTCAAGAGACCCAGTACTTC.

The sample holds many counts of this clonotype. The chain links TRBV7-9 to TRBJ2-6; D is uncertain. Trimming cost V 1 base and J 0 bases, with 4 bases left between them. This CDR3 has 15 amino acids. CDR1 and CDR2 (germline): SEHNR, FQNEAQ (reference sequence). The CDR3 is CASSLGGSGANVLTF. The CDR3 coding sequence is TGTGCCAGCAGCTTAGGAGGCTCTGGGGCCAACGTCCTGACTTTC. The full variable domain, in which reference TRBV7-9 and TRBJ2-6 provide the parts outside the CDR3, is DTGVSQNPRHKITKRGQNVTFRCDPISEHNRLYWYRQTLGQGPEFLTYFQNEAQLEKSRLLSDRFSAERPKGSFSTLEIQRTEQGDSAMYLCASSLGGSGANVLTFGAGSRLTVL.

The CDR3 DNA sequence: TGTGCCAGCAGCTTTTGGGGGAGGGCCACAGATACGCAGTATTTT. It specifies CASSFWGRATDTQYF. This chain joins TRBV7-2 and TRBJ2-3, with 7 bases lining up with TRBD2. V lost 3 bases and J lost 2; bases outside the gene matches: 5. There are 15 residues in the CDR3. CDR1 and CDR2 (germline): SGHTA, FQGNSA. Full variable domain (rest looked up from reference TRBV7-2 and TRBJ2-3): GAGVSQSPSNKVTEKGKDVELRCDPISGHTALYWYRQSLGQGLEFLIYFQGNSAPDKSGLPSDRFSAERTGGSVSTLTIQRTQQEDSAVYLCASSFWGRATDTQYFGPGTRLTVL.

In this sample, this clonotype turned up many times. This chain joins TRBV16 and TRBJ2-7; TRBD2 might be the D (5 bases). The V end was cut by 3 bases, the J end by 12 bases, with 24 bases between. The CDR3 covers 15 residues. Germline V gene lookup returns CDR1 KGHSY and CDR2 FQNENV. The CDR3 sequence is CASSQPGNPSLKPYF. The CDR3 nucleotides read TGTGCCAGCAGCCAGCCGGGAAACCCTTCTCTCAAACCGTACTTC.

V gene TRBV6-1 combines with J gene TRBJ2-5, with D maybe TRBD2 (6 bases). Germline CDR1 reads MNHNS; CDR2 reads SASEGT. The CDR3 sequence is 14 residues long. V was shortened by 6 bases and J by 4 bases, with 15 bases between the two germline ends. The CDR3 loop reads CASRGGVGGETQYF. As DNA, the CDR3 is TGTGCCAGCAGAGGAGGGGTGGGGGGAGAGACCCAGTACTTC.

There are a few counts of this clonotype. The chain uses TRBV2 and TRBJ2-5, with D uncertain. CDR1 SNHLY and CDR2 FYNNEI come from the germline V gene. The CDR3 extends over 15 amino acids. Trimming stripped 5 bases from V and 4 bases from J, with 17 bases between. The CDR3 is CASSISGLKTETQYF. DNA of the CDR3: TGTGCCAGCAGTATCTCCGGGCTGAAAACAGAGACCCAGTACTTC.